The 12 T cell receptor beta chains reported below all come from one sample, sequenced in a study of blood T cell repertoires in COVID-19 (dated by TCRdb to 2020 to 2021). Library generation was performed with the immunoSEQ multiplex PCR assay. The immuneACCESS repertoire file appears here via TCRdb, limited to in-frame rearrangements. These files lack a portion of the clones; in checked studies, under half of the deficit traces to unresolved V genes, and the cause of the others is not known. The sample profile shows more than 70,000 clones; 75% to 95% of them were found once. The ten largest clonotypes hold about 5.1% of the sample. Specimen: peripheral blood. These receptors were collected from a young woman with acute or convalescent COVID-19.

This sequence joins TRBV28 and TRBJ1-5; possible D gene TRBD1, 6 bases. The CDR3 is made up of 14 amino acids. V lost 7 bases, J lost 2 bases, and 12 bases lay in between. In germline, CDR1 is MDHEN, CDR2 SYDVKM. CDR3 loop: CASIRAGGNQPQHF. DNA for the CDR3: TGTGCCAGCATTCGGGCAGGGGGCAATCAGCCCCAGCATTTT. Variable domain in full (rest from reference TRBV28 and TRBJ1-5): DVKVTQSSRYLVKRTGEKVFLECVQDMDHENMFWYRQDPGLGLRLIYFSYDVKMKEKGDIPEGYSVSREKKERFSLILESASTNQTSMYLCASIRAGGNQPQHFGDGTRLSIL.

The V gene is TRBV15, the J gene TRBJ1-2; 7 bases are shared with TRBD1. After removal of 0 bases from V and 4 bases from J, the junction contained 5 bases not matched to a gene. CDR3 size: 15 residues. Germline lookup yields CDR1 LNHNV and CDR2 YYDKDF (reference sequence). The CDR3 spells CATSRDLGQSYGYTF. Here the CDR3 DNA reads TGTGCCACCAGCAGAGATTTGGGACAGAGCTATGGCTACACCTTC.

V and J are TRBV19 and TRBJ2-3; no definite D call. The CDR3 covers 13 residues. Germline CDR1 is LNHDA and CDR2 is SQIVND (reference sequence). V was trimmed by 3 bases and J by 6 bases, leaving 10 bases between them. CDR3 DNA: TGTGCCAGTAGTATCCTTCTTCGGGATACGCAGTATTTT. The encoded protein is CASSILLRDTQYF.

CDR3 DNA: TGTGCCAGTAGTATTCGGGGGGGCGAGCAGTACTTC. Translation: CASSIRGGEQYF. The rearrangement uses TRBV19 and TRBJ2-7, with 8 nucleotides matching TRBD2. Per germline, CDR1 LNHDA and CDR2 SQIVND (reference sequence). This CDR3 has 12 residues. V lost 3 bases and J lost 6; bases outside the gene matches: 1.

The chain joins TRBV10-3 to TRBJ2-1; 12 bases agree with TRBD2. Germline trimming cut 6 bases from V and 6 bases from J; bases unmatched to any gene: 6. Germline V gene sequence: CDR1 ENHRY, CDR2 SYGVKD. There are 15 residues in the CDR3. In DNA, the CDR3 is TGTGCCATCAGGGGGGGACTAGCGGGTTCCAATGAGCAGTTCTTC. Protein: CAIRGGLAGSNEQFF.

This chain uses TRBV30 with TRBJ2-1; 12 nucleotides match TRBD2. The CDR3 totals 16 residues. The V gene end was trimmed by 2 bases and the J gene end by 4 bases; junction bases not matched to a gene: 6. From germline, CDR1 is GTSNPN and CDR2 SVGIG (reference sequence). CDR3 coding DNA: TGTGCCTGGAGTTCGGGACTAGCGGGCCCTTACAATGAGCAGTTCTTC. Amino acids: CAWSSGLAGPYNEQFF.

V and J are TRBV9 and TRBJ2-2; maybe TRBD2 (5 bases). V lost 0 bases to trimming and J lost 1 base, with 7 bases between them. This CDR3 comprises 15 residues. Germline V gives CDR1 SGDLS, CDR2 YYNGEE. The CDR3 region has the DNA TGTGCCAGCAGCGTAGGAGGGAGGAACACCGGGGAGCTGTTTTTT. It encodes CASSVGGRNTGELFF.

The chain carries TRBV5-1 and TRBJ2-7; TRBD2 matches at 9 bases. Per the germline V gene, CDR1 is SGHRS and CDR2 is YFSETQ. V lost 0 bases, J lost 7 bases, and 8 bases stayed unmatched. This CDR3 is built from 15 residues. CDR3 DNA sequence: TGCGCCAGCAGCTTGGGAGGCGGGGGGGCCGGTGAGCAGTACTTC. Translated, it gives CASSLGGGGAGEQYF. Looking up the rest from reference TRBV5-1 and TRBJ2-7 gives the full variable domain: KAGVTQTPRYLIKTRGQQVTLSCSPISGHRSVSWYQQTPGQGLQFLFEYFSETQRNKGNFPGRFSGRQFSNSRSEMNVSTLELGDSALYLCASSLGGGGAGEQYFGPGTRLTVT.

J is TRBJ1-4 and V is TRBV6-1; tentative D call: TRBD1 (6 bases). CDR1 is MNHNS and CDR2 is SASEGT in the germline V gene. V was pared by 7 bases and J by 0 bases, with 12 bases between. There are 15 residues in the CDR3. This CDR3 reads CASKPSGATNEKLFF. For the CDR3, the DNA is TGTGCCAGCAAACCCTCAGGGGCAACTAATGAAAAACTGTTTTTT.

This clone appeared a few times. The CDR3 protein is CASSLGRTGGSEAFF. Here the CDR3 DNA reads TGTGCCAGCAGCTTGGGACGTACGGGGGGCTCTGAAGCTTTCTTT. The chain recombines TRBV5-4 with TRBJ1-1, with a weak D call TRBD1 (6 bases). Germline V gives CDR1 SGHNT, CDR2 YYREEE (reference sequence). Trimming took off 0 bases at V and 6 bases at J, with 15 bases between the two ends. This CDR3 contains 15 residues. Supplemented by reference TRBV5-4 and TRBJ1-1, the full variable domain reads ETGVTQSPTHLIKTRGQQVTLRCSSQSGHNTVSWYQQALGQGPQFIFQYYREEENGRGNFPPRFSGLQFPNYSSELNVNALELDDSALYLCASSLGRTGGSEAFFGQGTRLTVV.

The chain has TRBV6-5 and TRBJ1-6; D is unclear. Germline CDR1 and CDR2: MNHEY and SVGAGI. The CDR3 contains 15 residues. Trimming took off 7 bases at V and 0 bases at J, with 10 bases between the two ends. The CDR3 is CASKSALSYNSPLHF. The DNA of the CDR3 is TGTGCCAGCAAATCCGCACTCTCCTATAATTCACCCCTCCACTTT.

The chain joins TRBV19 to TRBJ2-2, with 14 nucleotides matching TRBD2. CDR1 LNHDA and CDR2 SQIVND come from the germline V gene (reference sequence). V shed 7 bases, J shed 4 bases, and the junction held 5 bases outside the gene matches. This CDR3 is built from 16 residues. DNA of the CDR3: TGTGCCAGTAAGAAGGGACTAGCGGGAGTCACCGGGGAGCTGTTTTTT. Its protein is CASKKGLAGVTGELFF.